This entry lists 20 T cell receptor beta chains sequenced from one sample in a study of regulatory T cells in long-lasting Graves disease. The time point here: newly diagnosed GD, antithyroid drugs for less than 3 months. PBMC-extracted RNA yielded the TCR library. Through Arm-PCR of CDR3 regions and iRepertoire HTBI primers, TCR beta libraries were built. TCRdb re-called the multiplex PCR reads through MiXCR, storing one row per CDR3 protein. The sample lists under 300,000 distinct CDR3 sequences, just over 20% seen once, with approximately 15% in the top ten. The specimen comprised peripheral blood mononuclear cells (PBMCs), sampled at new diagnosis, from a patient treated with antithyroid drugs. These receptors originate from a female donor with Graves disease.

The chain is built from TRBV5-1 and TRBJ2-3, with D perhaps given as TRBD1 or TRBD2 (5 bases each). There are 16 residues in the CDR3. The V gene lost 4 bases and the J gene lost 6 bases, with 21 bases spanning the gap. Germline V gene lookup returns CDR1 SGHRS and CDR2 YFSETQ. The CDR3 DNA is TGCGCCAGCAGCACACAAGTCGGGCCAGGGACGGATACGCAGTATTTT. It is translated as CASSTQVGPGTDTQYF.

There are many counts of this clonotype. This chain connects TRBV7-3 to TRBJ1-2; TRBD1 is a possible D gene (6 bases). Trimming left V 5 bases short and J 7 bases short, with 20 bases between. There are 15 residues in the CDR3. Looked up from germline, CDR1 is SGHTA and CDR2 is FQGTGA. The CDR3 sequence: CASSPHKGGEGGYTF. The CDR3 region has the DNA TGTGCCAGCAGCCCCCATAAGGGGGGTGAGGGTGGCTACACCTTC.

This clonotype was observed many times. The chain carries TRBV4-1 and TRBJ1-5, with D perhaps TRBD1 (6 bases). Germline V gene lookup returns CDR1 MGHRA and CDR2 YSYEKL. V was cut by 2 bases and J by 7 bases, with 12 bases left in between. The CDR3 sequence is 14 residues long. The CDR3 nucleotides read TGCGCCAGCAGCCAACAAGGGGGAGGCCAGCCCCAGCATTTT. It yields the protein CASSQQGGGQPQHF.

V and J are TRBV5-1 and TRBJ2-7, with TRBD2 matching over 10 bases. The V gene end was trimmed by 5 bases and the J gene end by 2 bases; junction bases not matched to a gene: 10. This CDR3 region has 16 residues. Germline CDR1 is SGHRS and CDR2 is YFSETQ. The CDR3 DNA reads TGCGCCAGCAGTCTGAAGAGCGGGAGGGCCACCTACGAGCAGTACTTC. Translating gives CASSLKSGRATYEQYF.

The table lists this clonotype with many counts. The genes are TRBV20-1 and TRBJ2-3; 9 nucleotides match TRBD2. V lost 5 bases to trimming and J lost 0 bases; unmatched junction nucleotides: 0. Germline CDR1 DFQATT, CDR2 SNEGSKA (reference sequence). CDR3 length: 13 amino acids. CDR3 loop: CSALAGSTDTQYF. CDR3 DNA: TGCAGTGCTCTAGCGGGAAGCACAGATACGCAGTATTTT.

Many counts were recorded for this clonotype. The CDR3 loop is CSARWLSASEPYEQYF. The CDR3 DNA is TGCAGTGCTAGATGGTTGTCGGCTAGCGAGCCCTACGAGCAGTACTTC. J is TRBJ2-7 and V is TRBV20-1; a possible D gene is TRBD2 (6 bases). V lost 2 bases and J lost 2, with 19 bases in between. Germline lookup yields CDR1 DFQATT and CDR2 SNEGSKA (reference sequence). The CDR3 is 16 amino acids.

The V call is TRBV7-2, the J call TRBJ2-5; either TRBD1 or TRBD2 may supply D (5 bases each). CDR1 is SGHTA and CDR2 is FQGNSA in the germline V gene. Trimming took off 2 bases at V and 5 bases at J, with 18 bases between the two ends. The length of the CDR3 is 16 residues. CDR3 in amino acids: CASSLLSDGTWETQYF. In DNA form, the CDR3 reads TGTGCCAGCAGCTTACTATCGGACGGGACGTGGGAGACCCAGTACTTC.

This clonotype was seen repeatedly, ten times or more. The chain is built from TRBV27 and TRBJ2-5; 7 positions match TRBD2. J lost 2 bases, V lost 3 bases, and 3 bases had no gene match. CDR1 MNHEY and CDR2 SMNVEV come from the germline V gene (reference sequence). The CDR3 length is 14 residues. CDR3 in amino acids: CASSFLAAQETQYF. The CDR3 DNA reads TGTGCCAGCAGTTTCCTAGCGGCGCAAGAGACCCAGTACTTC.

The rearrangement links TRBV20-1 to TRBJ2-3; 11 bases match TRBD2. Germline CDR1 reads DFQATT; CDR2 reads SNEGSKA (reference sequence). V shed 6 bases and J 5 bases; nucleotides not matched to a gene: 4. CDR3 size: 13 residues. CDR3 protein: CSARLAGLDTQYF. CDR3 in DNA: TGCAGTGCCAGACTAGCGGGGCTAGATACGCAGTATTTT.

V is TRBV5-1 and J is TRBJ2-3, with TRBD2 identical over 14 bases. This CDR3 contains 17 residues. The V gene's germline CDR1 is SGHRS and CDR2 YFSETQ. J was trimmed by 1 base and V by 4 bases; bases with no gene match: 5. CDR3 loop: CASSDPGLAGGTDTQYF. CDR3 bases: TGCGCCAGCAGCGATCCGGGACTAGCGGGGGGCACAGATACGCAGTATTTT.

At least ten counts were recorded for this clonotype. This sequence joins TRBV11-2 and TRBJ2-6, with D possibly called TRBD1 or TRBD2 (5 bases each). CDR3 length equals 15 residues. Germline V gives CDR1 SGHAT, CDR2 FQNNGV. The V end lost 3 bases, the J end lost 4 bases, and 10 bases lay between the germline ends. Here the CDR3 reads CASSFSWGGANVLTF. The CDR3 nucleotides are TGTGCCAGCAGCTTCTCATGGGGGGGGGCCAACGTCCTGACTTTC.

This clonotype was counted only a few times. The chain links TRBV6-1 to TRBJ1-1, with D perhaps matching TRBD1 (5 bases). This CDR3 is 12 amino acids long. V gave up 8 bases and J gave up 3 bases, with 10 bases separating them. CDR1 MNHNS and CDR2 SASEGT come from the germline V gene. CDR3 loop: CASGDLYTEAFF. The CDR3, as DNA: TGTGCCAGCGGGGACTTGTACACTGAAGCTTTCTTT.

This chain joins TRBV12-5 and TRBJ2-1; 10 bases agree with TRBD1. V lost 1 base and J lost 5; bases outside the gene matches: 5. The CDR3 runs 16 residues. Germline V lookup: CDR1 LGHNT, CDR2 FRNRAP. CDR3 coding DNA: TGTGCTAGTGGTTTGGGTGGGACAGGGGCCAACAATGAGCAGTTCTTC. This encodes CASGLGGTGANNEQFF.

About this clonotype itself: A much larger clone lies a single base off, so this may be a read error. This sequence joins TRBV6-1 and TRBJ2-3; D gene unclear. The CDR3 has 16 amino acids. Germline V gene data show CDR1 as MNHNS and CDR2 as SASEGT. The ends were cut back, 6 bases at V and 0 bases at J, with 16 bases in the middle. The CDR3 sequence is CASSRLMSGSTDTQYF. CDR3 DNA: TGTGCCAGCAGCCGGCTGATGTCTGGCAGCACAGATACGCAGTATTTT.

This clonotype was counted at least ten times. The rearrangement joins TRBV14 to TRBJ2-3, with 11 bases identical to TRBD2. The V gene end was trimmed by 5 bases and the J gene end by 6 bases; junction bases not matched to a gene: 7. CDR3 size: 15 residues. CDR1 is SGHDN and CDR2 is FVKESK in the germline V gene. The CDR3 nucleotides read TGTGCCAGCAGCTCGCGACTAGCGGGGAGTGATACGCAGTATTTT. Translated: CASSSRLAGSDTQYF.

This clonotype was observed a few times. Since a much larger clone is just one base distant, this may be a read error. The chain has TRBV27 and TRBJ2-3; D is perhaps TRBD1 (5 bases). V shed 7 bases and J shed 3 bases, with 14 bases lying between them. CDR1 is MNHEY and CDR2 is SMNVEV in the germline V gene (reference sequence). There are 14 residues in the CDR3. This chain's CDR3 is CASIAQGRTDTQYF. For the CDR3, the DNA is TGTGCCAGCATCGCTCAGGGTAGAACAGATACGCAGTATTTT.

This clonotype was counted only a few times. V usage is TRBV20-1 and J usage is TRBJ2-1; D may be TRBD1 or TRBD2 (6 bases each). V was clipped by 2 bases and J by 8 bases, with 13 bases between them. The CDR3 spans 13 residues. Per germline, CDR1 DFQATT and CDR2 SNEGSKA (reference sequence). The CDR3 nucleotides read TGCAGTGCTAGACAACCGGGGGCCTATGAGCAGTTCTTC. Translating it yields CSARQPGAYEQFF.

This clonotype appeared a few times. This chain connects TRBV5-1 to TRBJ2-5, with TRBD2 matching over 12 bases. Germline CDR1 reads SGHRS; CDR2 reads YFSETQ. The ends lost 0 bases at V and 1 base at J; junction bases unmatched: 4. CDR3 length: 17 residues. The DNA for the CDR3 is TGCGCCAGCAGCTTGGTAGCTAGCGGGAGGGTCCAAGAGACCCAGTACTTC. Its translation: CASSLVASGRVQETQYF.

To note about this clonotype: One junction end disagrees with the germline gene, perhaps due to a read error. This chain uses TRBV28 with TRBJ2-3, with 7 bases that match TRBD2. Germline V CDR1 and CDR2: MDHEN, SYDVKM. This CDR3 is 15 amino acids long. The DNA for the CDR3 is TGTGCCAGCAGCCCCGCGGGAGTAGCGCGAGATACGCTGTATTTT. Protein sequence: CASSPAGVARDTLYF.

This clonotype was seen many times. The V gene is TRBV15, the J gene TRBJ2-7; D might be TRBD1 or TRBD2, each matching 6 bases. Germline CDR1 LNHNV, CDR2 YYDKDF (reference sequence). Trimming pared 0 bases from V and 2 bases from J, leaving 11 bases between. CDR3 length: 15 amino acids. The CDR3 nucleotides are TGTGCCACCAGCAGAGATGCGGGACAAGCCTACGAGCAGTACTTC. Its protein product is CATSRDAGQAYEQYF.